This note documents a single T cell receptor beta chain sequence. The target antigen is unknown. The data were obtained in a study of blood T cells in healthy people across ages. Study results and caveats: It was found that TCR beta diversity correlated strongly with the percentage of naive T cells. No conclusive comparison of naive versus antigen-experienced cells was possible with unsorted PBMCs. Measured against age, TCR beta diversity per million T cells decreased in a roughly linear manner.

Germline CDR1 is DFQATT and CDR2 is SNEGSKA (reference sequence). This CDR3 comprises 11 residues. PCR was performed a second time for about 6 to 12 cycles using a sample-barcoded 5' primer and a J-beta primer mix. TCRdb processed the 5' RACE reads anew with MiXCR; each CDR3 protein has one entry. The data show around 800,000 distinct CDR3 sequences, roughly 44% seen once. RNA extraction gave at least 5.5 micrograms of total RNA per sample. Sequenced: blood. The sequence came from a man aged 55-75 years in good health. The V gene is TRBV20-1, the J gene TRBJ2-4; possible D gene TRBD2, 5 bases. The J call is doubtful: the DNA matches TRBJ2-7 better. DNA for the CDR3: TGCAGTGCTCTAGCCCCTTACGAGCAGTACTTC. This translates into CSALAPYEQYF.